The 16 T cell receptor beta chains reported below all come from one sample, sequenced in a study of blood T cell repertoires in COVID-19. Using immunoSEQ multiplex PCR, the repertoire was profiled, and TCRdb retains in-frame clones only, with some absent. Counted here are around 250,000 clones, around 86% occurring once; the ten biggest clones make up around 9%. Sequencing was done on a sample of peripheral blood. The receptors come from a man between 35 and 55 years old with active or convalescent COVID-19.

The chain recombines TRBV10-2 with TRBJ1-6, with 7 bases matching TRBD1. Per germline, CDR1 WSHSY and CDR2 SAAADI. The CDR3 totals 14 residues. V dropped 9 bases and J dropped 9; count of bases not matched to a gene: 11. This CDR3 is CASTDQGVGSPLHF. The CDR3 nucleotides are TGCGCCAGTACAGATCAGGGGGTGGGTTCACCCCTCCACTTT.

This rearrangement joins TRBV27 to TRBJ2-7, with TRBD2 matching 13 bases. The V gene's germline CDR1 is MNHEY and CDR2 SMNVEV (reference sequence). V was clipped by 3 bases and J by 7 bases; unmatched bases: 9. The CDR3 runs 16 residues. CDR3 DNA: TGTGCCAGCAGTTTTCGAGGACTAGCGGGGGTACGGGAGCAGTACTTC. This translates into CASSFRGLAGVREQYF.

This chain joins TRBV28 and TRBJ1-5, with D hard to call. This CDR3 spans 12 amino acids. V was pared by 2 bases and J by 6 bases, with 5 bases between. Germline CDR1 MDHEN, CDR2 SYDVKM. As DNA, the CDR3 is TGTGCCAGCAGTTTAGAGAGTCAGCCCCAGCATTTT. Translated, it gives CASSLESQPQHF.

The rearrangement links TRBV15 to TRBJ2-7; TRBD2 might be the D (6 bases). V gave up 1 base and J gave up 2 bases, with 12 bases separating them. There are 15 residues in the CDR3. In germline, CDR1 is LNHNV, CDR2 YYDKDF (reference sequence). In nucleotides, the CDR3 is TGTGCCACCAGCAGAGTAAAGGGAGGCACCTACGAGCAGTACTTC. Encoded protein: CATSRVKGGTYEQYF.

V and J are TRBV29-1 and TRBJ1-5, with D perhaps matching TRBD1 (6 bases). V dropped 6 bases and J dropped 6 bases, with 15 bases sitting between them. The germline CDR1 and CDR2 sequences are SQVTM and ANQGSEA. This CDR3 comprises 13 residues. CDR3 amino acids: CSVKGEGGQPQHF. CDR3 nucleotide sequence: TGCAGCGTCAAGGGGGAGGGCGGTCAGCCCCAGCATTTT.

This chain uses TRBV6-5 with TRBJ2-1; 8 bases are shared with TRBD2. Germline CDR1 is MNHEY and CDR2 is SVGAGI. The CDR3 extends over 13 amino acids. V gave up 5 bases and J gave up 8 bases; unmatched junction bases: 5. CDR3 in amino acids: CASSPGGGHEQFF. The CDR3 DNA reads TGTGCCAGCAGTCCCGGGGGGGGACATGAGCAGTTCTTC.

The chain recombines TRBV6-5 with TRBJ1-1, with D hard to call. From germline, CDR1 is MNHEY and CDR2 SVGAGI. The V gene lost 8 bases and the J gene lost 2 bases, with 18 bases spanning the gap. The length of the CDR3 is 15 residues. The CDR3 region has the DNA TGTGCCAGCTCGAACCGGAGGCGGGGAAACACTGAAGCTTTCTTT. Protein product: CASSNRRRGNTEAFF.

The chain joins TRBV7-2 to TRBJ2-3; 12 bases fit TRBD2. The CDR3 consists of 16 residues. Trimming at V came to 4 bases and at J to 5 bases, leaving 7 bases not matched to a gene. Germline loops: CDR1 SGHTA, CDR2 FQGNSA. The CDR3 region is CASSSRLAGEVDTQYF. The CDR3 DNA reads TGTGCCAGCAGCTCAAGACTAGCGGGAGAGGTAGATACGCAGTATTTT.

The chain recombines TRBV12-3 or TRBV12-4 with TRBJ1-2, with D possibly matching TRBD1 (5 bases). V was cut by 6 bases and J by 10 bases, with 15 bases left in between. CDR3 length: 12 residues. The CDR3 region has the DNA TGTGCCAGCAGCACGGACAAGGCCGACTACACCTTC. Amino acids: CASSTDKADYTF.

The chain recombines TRBV10-3 with TRBJ2-1; 8 positions match TRBD1. Germline lookup yields CDR1 ENHRY and CDR2 SYGVKD. This CDR3 has 16 amino acids. Losses at the gene ends were 4 bases for V and 5 bases for J; bases not matched to a gene: 10. CDR3 sequence: CAISGVDRGANNEQFF. CDR3 bases: TGTGCCATCAGTGGGGTCGACAGGGGTGCAAACAATGAGCAGTTCTTC.

The V gene is TRBV7-2, the J gene TRBJ2-7; 7 nucleotides agree with TRBD1. Germline CDR1 SGHTA, CDR2 FQGNSA. The CDR3 is 14 amino acids. With V trimmed by 5 bases and J by 0 bases, 4 bases remained unmatched. CDR3 nucleotides: TGTGCCAGCAGCCCTAGGACAGGCTCCTACGAGCAGTACTTC. Translation gives CASSPRTGSYEQYF.

V is TRBV18 and J is TRBJ1-4, with 8 nucleotides matching TRBD1. With 8 bases clipped from V and 1 base from J, the junction kept 3 bases outside the gene matches. This CDR3 has 14 amino acids. CDR1 is KGHSH, CDR2 LQKENI, per germline. DNA for the CDR3: TGTGCCAGCCTAGACAGGGGAACTAATGAAAAACTGTTTTTT. The encoded protein is CASLDRGTNEKLFF.

V and J are TRBV6-5 and TRBJ2-7; 8 bases are shared with TRBD1. CDR1 and CDR2 (germline): MNHEY, SVGAGI. V lost 4 bases to trimming and J lost 9 bases; unmatched junction nucleotides: 8. This CDR3 is built from 13 residues. The DNA for the CDR3 is TGTGCCAGCAGTTTTGACAGGGGTTCGGGGCAGTACTTC. It specifies CASSFDRGSGQYF.

V usage is TRBV9 and J usage is TRBJ1-4, with D tentatively TRBD1 (6 bases). The CDR3 runs 14 residues. With 7 bases removed from V and 2 bases from J, the gap between germline ends came to 12 bases. Germline V gives CDR1 SGDLS, CDR2 YYNGEE. CDR3 residues: CASGRTVTNEKLFF. The CDR3 DNA sequence: TGTGCCAGCGGACGGACAGTCACTAATGAAAAACTGTTTTTT. Together with reference TRBV9 and TRBJ1-4, the CDR3 gives the full variable domain: DSGVTQTPKHLITATGQRVTLRCSPRSGDLSVYWYQQSLDQGLQFLIQYYNGEERAKGNILERFSAQQFPDLHSELNLSSLELGDSALYFCASGRTVTNEKLFFGSGTQLSVL.

This chain connects TRBV13 to TRBJ1-1, with D possibly being TRBD1 (6 bases). Trimming removed 5 bases from V and 0 bases from J, with 22 bases in between. Germline V gene lookup returns CDR1 PRHDT and CDR2 FYEKMQ (reference sequence). CDR3 length equals 18 residues. CDR3 DNA sequence: TGTGCCAGCAGCCATAATCGTGCAGGGGTGGGGATGAACACTGAAGCTTTCTTT. Amino acids: CASSHNRAGVGMNTEAFF.

V gene TRBV28 combines with J gene TRBJ2-1; D is perhaps TRBD1 (6 bases). The V end lost 7 bases, the J end lost 6 bases, and 19 bases lay between the germline ends. The CDR3 spans 15 residues. The germline V gene encodes CDR1 MDHEN and CDR2 SYDVKM. The CDR3 is CASNRPTGTTNEQFF. The DNA for the CDR3 is TGTGCCAGCAACCGGCCTACCGGGACAACCAATGAGCAGTTCTTC.